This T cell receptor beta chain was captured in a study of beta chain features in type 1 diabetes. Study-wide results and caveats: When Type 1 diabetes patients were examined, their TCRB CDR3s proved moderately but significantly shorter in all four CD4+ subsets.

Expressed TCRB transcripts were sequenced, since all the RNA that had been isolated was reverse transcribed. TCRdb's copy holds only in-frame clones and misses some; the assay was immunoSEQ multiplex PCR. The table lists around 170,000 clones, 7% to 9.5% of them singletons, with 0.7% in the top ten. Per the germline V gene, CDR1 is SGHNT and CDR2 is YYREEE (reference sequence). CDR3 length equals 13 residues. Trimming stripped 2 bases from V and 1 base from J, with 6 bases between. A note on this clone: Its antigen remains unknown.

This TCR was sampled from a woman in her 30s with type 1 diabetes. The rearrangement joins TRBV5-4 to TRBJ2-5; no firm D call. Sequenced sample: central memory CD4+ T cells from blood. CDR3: CASSFTAQETQYF. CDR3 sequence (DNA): TGTGCCAGCAGCTTCACAGCCCAAGAGACCCAGTACTTC.